The rows below give T cell receptor beta chains drawn from one sample of a study of blood T cell repertoires in COVID-19. Repertoires were generated with immunoSEQ multiplex PCR, while TCRdb's copy carries only in-frame clones and drops some. The sample contains 250,000 to 350,000 clones, 88% of which appear only once. The sample was peripheral blood. The origin of the receptors is a young woman with COVID-19, enrolled during active disease. Each CDR3 is given with its conserved first and last residue. D genes are given only for firm matches. Some rows have no size entry. The others give once, few or many, or a class for an expanded clone.

j_gene: TRBJ2-1; abundance: -; d_gene: -; v_gene: TRBV2; CDR3nt: TGTGCCAGCAGGGGGGACTCCCTGACTGAGCAGTTCTTC; CDR3aa: CASRGDSLTEQFF
j_gene: TRBJ1-4; abundance: -; d_gene: -; v_gene: TRBV30; CDR3nt: TGTGCCTGGAGCCCTATGGGGCGGGGGGACGAAAAACTGTTTTTT; CDR3aa: CAWSPMGRGDEKLFF
j_gene: TRBJ2-7; abundance: -; d_gene: -; v_gene: TRBV27; CDR3nt: TGTGCCAGCAGTTCGTACAGAGCTTACGAGCAGTACTTC; CDR3aa: CASSSYRAYEQYF
j_gene: TRBJ2-7; abundance: -; d_gene: -; v_gene: TRBV4-1; CDR3nt: TGCGCCAGCAGCCAAAGCCCCTCGAGTTACGAGCAGTACTTC; CDR3aa: CASSQSPSSYEQYF
j_gene: TRBJ1-1; abundance: -; d_gene: -; v_gene: TRBV5-5; CDR3nt: TGTGCCAGCAGCTTTAGTATGAACACTGAAGCTTTCTTT; CDR3aa: CASSFSMNTEAFF
j_gene: TRBJ2-7; abundance: -; d_gene: TRBD1; v_gene: TRBV5-4; CDR3nt: TGTGCCAGCAGCTCGGGACAGGGTACCTACGAGCAGTACTTC; CDR3aa: CASSSGQGTYEQYF
j_gene: TRBJ1-4; abundance: -; d_gene: TRBD1; v_gene: TRBV29-1; CDR3nt: TGCAGCGTTGGGACAGGGGCCGGTGAAAAACTGTTTTTT; CDR3aa: CSVGTGAGEKLFF
j_gene: TRBJ1-5; abundance: -; d_gene: -; v_gene: TRBV7-3; CDR3nt: TGTGCCAGCAGCGTTACAGGCGCGGTCGGGCCCCAGCATTTT; CDR3aa: CASSVTGAVGPQHF
j_gene: TRBJ1-2; abundance: -; d_gene: TRBD1; v_gene: TRBV28; CDR3nt: TGTGCCAGCAGTACCCCTGGACAGGGGGCGGATGGCTACACCTTC; CDR3aa: CASSTPGQGADGYTF
j_gene: TRBJ1-5; abundance: -; d_gene: -; v_gene: TRBV28; CDR3nt: TGTGCCAGCATTACGGACAGAACGGCCTATCAGCCCCAGCATTTT; CDR3aa: CASITDRTAYQPQHF
j_gene: TRBJ1-2; abundance: -; d_gene: -; v_gene: TRBV5-4; CDR3nt: TGTGCCAGCAGCTTTGGGGACACTGGCCGAGCTAACTATGGCTACACCTTC; CDR3aa: CASSFGDTGRANYGYTF
j_gene: TRBJ2-1; abundance: -; d_gene: TRBD2; v_gene: TRBV27; CDR3nt: TGTGCCAGCAGCACGACTAGCGGGAGGGCTCTCTCCTACAATGAGCAGTTCTTC; CDR3aa: CASSTTSGRALSYNEQFF
j_gene: TRBJ1-6; abundance: -; d_gene: -; v_gene: TRBV10-3; CDR3nt: TGTGCCATCAGGGGAGGGGGGTTGAGGTCACCCCTCCACTTT; CDR3aa: CAIRGGGLRSPLHF
j_gene: TRBJ2-7; abundance: -; d_gene: -; v_gene: TRBV7-9; CDR3nt: TGTGCCAGCAGCTTAATACAATCTTACGAGCAGTACTTC; CDR3aa: CASSLIQSYEQYF
j_gene: TRBJ1-5; abundance: -; d_gene: -; v_gene: TRBV5-1; CDR3nt: TGCGCCAGCAGCAGAGGACAGAGCAATCAGCCCCAGCATTTT; CDR3aa: CASSRGQSNQPQHF
j_gene: TRBJ2-7; abundance: -; d_gene: TRBD1; v_gene: TRBV14; CDR3nt: TGTGCCAGCAGCCCCTACCCTGGACAGGGCTCCTACGAGCAGTACTTC; CDR3aa: CASSPYPGQGSYEQYF
j_gene: TRBJ1-4; abundance: -; d_gene: -; v_gene: TRBV6-5; CDR3nt: TGTGCCACCCGGGCAGGGGCTAATGAAAAACTGTTTTTT; CDR3aa: CATRAGANEKLFF
j_gene: TRBJ2-1; abundance: -; d_gene: -; v_gene: TRBV2; CDR3nt: TGTGCCAGCTCGCGATCTAGCGCCTACAATGAGCAGTTCTTC; CDR3aa: CASSRSSAYNEQFF
j_gene: TRBJ2-1; abundance: -; d_gene: TRBD2; v_gene: TRBV19; CDR3nt: TGTGCCACTCGTCCGGGGCGGGAGTCCTACAATGAGCAGTTCTTC; CDR3aa: CATRPGRESYNEQFF
j_gene: TRBJ1-6; abundance: -; d_gene: -; v_gene: TRBV6-5; CDR3nt: TGTGCCAGCTCCAACCGAGGCGGGTTTGGTTCACCCCTCCACTTT; CDR3aa: CASSNRGGFGSPLHF
j_gene: TRBJ2-1; abundance: -; d_gene: -; v_gene: TRBV6-2/TRBV6-3; CDR3nt: TGTGCCAGCAGTTCCCTCCGACTGGACAATGAGCAGTTCTTC; CDR3aa: CASSSLRLDNEQFF
j_gene: TRBJ2-7; abundance: -; d_gene: TRBD1; v_gene: TRBV10-1; CDR3nt: TGCGCCAGCAGTGGGACAGGTCGCTACGAGCAGTACTTC; CDR3aa: CASSGTGRYEQYF
j_gene: TRBJ1-1; abundance: -; d_gene: -; v_gene: TRBV6-5; CDR3nt: TGTGCCAGCAGTTACGACGGGATGGATCAAGCTTTCTTT; CDR3aa: CASSYDGMDQAFF
j_gene: TRBJ2-7; abundance: once; d_gene: TRBD2; v_gene: TRBV30; CDR3nt: TGTGCCTGGAGTGAAGGGACTAGCGGACGTTACGAGCAGTACTTC; CDR3aa: CAWSEGTSGRYEQYF
j_gene: TRBJ1-6; abundance: -; d_gene: -; v_gene: TRBV14; CDR3nt: TGTGCCAGCAGCCACCTACCTGTGGGGGGTAACTCCTATAATTCACCCCTCCACTTT; CDR3aa: CASSHLPVGGNSYNSPLHF
j_gene: TRBJ2-7; abundance: -; d_gene: TRBD1; v_gene: TRBV29-1; CDR3nt: TGCAGCGTTGAAGGGGACAGGGGGACCTACGAGCAGTACTTC; CDR3aa: CSVEGDRGTYEQYF
j_gene: TRBJ2-3; abundance: -; d_gene: TRBD2; v_gene: TRBV10-3; CDR3nt: TGTGCCTCGACTAGCGCGCGCACAGATACGCAGTATTTT; CDR3aa: CASTSARTDTQYF
j_gene: TRBJ1-2; abundance: -; d_gene: -; v_gene: TRBV5-1; CDR3nt: TGCGCCAGCAGCTTGGTGGGGGGCTATGGCTACACCTTC; CDR3aa: CASSLVGGYGYTF
j_gene: TRBJ1-5; abundance: -; d_gene: TRBD1; v_gene: TRBV28; CDR3nt: TGTGCCAGCAGGACAGGGGGCGCTGGCAATCAGCCCCAGCATTTT; CDR3aa: CASRTGGAGNQPQHF
j_gene: TRBJ2-3; abundance: -; d_gene: -; v_gene: TRBV5-1; CDR3nt: TGCGCCAGCAGCCCCACGGGGAGGCTAGATACGCAGTATTTT; CDR3aa: CASSPTGRLDTQYF
j_gene: TRBJ1-5; abundance: -; d_gene: TRBD1; v_gene: TRBV12-3/TRBV12-4; CDR3nt: TGTGCCAGCAGTTGGGGACAGTCCCAGCCCCAGCATTTT; CDR3aa: CASSWGQSQPQHF
j_gene: TRBJ2-2; abundance: -; d_gene: TRBD2; v_gene: TRBV30; CDR3nt: TGTGCCTGGAGTGTCGGAGCGGGAGCCGGGGAGCTGTTTTTT; CDR3aa: CAWSVGAGAGELFF
j_gene: TRBJ2-7; abundance: -; d_gene: -; v_gene: TRBV29-1; CDR3nt: TGCAGCGTTTCTAGATCTTACGAGCAGTACTTC; CDR3aa: CSVSRSYEQYF
j_gene: TRBJ1-5; abundance: -; d_gene: -; v_gene: TRBV6-6; CDR3nt: TGTGCCAGCAGCCTCTTAGAGGGAAGCAATCAGCCCCAGCATTTT; CDR3aa: CASSLLEGSNQPQHF
j_gene: TRBJ1-6; abundance: -; d_gene: -; v_gene: TRBV7-2; CDR3nt: TGTGCCAGCAGCTTACGAACCGGGAGCGGTTCACCCCTCCACTTT; CDR3aa: CASSLRTGSGSPLHF
j_gene: TRBJ1-2; abundance: -; d_gene: -; v_gene: TRBV7-9; CDR3nt: TGTGCCAGCAGCCCGAGTGGAGGGAATGGCTACACCTTC; CDR3aa: CASSPSGGNGYTF
j_gene: TRBJ2-5; abundance: -; d_gene: TRBD1; v_gene: TRBV2; CDR3nt: TGTGCCAGCAGTGAAGCCCCCAGGGGGCAAGAGACCCAGTACTTC; CDR3aa: CASSEAPRGQETQYF
j_gene: TRBJ2-3; abundance: -; d_gene: TRBD2; v_gene: TRBV6-2/TRBV6-3; CDR3nt: TGTGCCAGCAGTTACTCGAGGACTAGCGGGAGGACAGATACGCAGTATTTT; CDR3aa: CASSYSRTSGRTDTQYF
j_gene: TRBJ2-3; abundance: once; d_gene: -; v_gene: TRBV9; CDR3nt: TGTGCCAGCAGCGGGGGCCTCACAGATACGCAGTATTTT; CDR3aa: CASSGGLTDTQYF
j_gene: TRBJ1-4; abundance: -; d_gene: -; v_gene: TRBV29-1; CDR3nt: TGCAGCGCCTTGCCTCACGGCCCCCGGGATGAAAAACTGTTTTTT; CDR3aa: CSALPHGPRDEKLFF
j_gene: TRBJ2-5; abundance: -; d_gene: -; v_gene: TRBV15; CDR3nt: TGTGCCACCAGCTCCGGGGGTACCTCAGAGACCCAGTACTTC; CDR3aa: CATSSGGTSETQYF
j_gene: TRBJ2-3; abundance: once; d_gene: -; v_gene: TRBV28; CDR3nt: TGTGCCAGCAGTCCAAATCCGGGAGTGGGAGATACGCAGTATTTT; CDR3aa: CASSPNPGVGDTQYF
j_gene: TRBJ2-3; abundance: -; d_gene: TRBD2; v_gene: TRBV7-2; CDR3nt: TGTGCCAGCAGCCTCATGGGCAGCGGGGGATTAGATACGCAGTATTTT; CDR3aa: CASSLMGSGGLDTQYF
j_gene: TRBJ2-1; abundance: -; d_gene: TRBD2; v_gene: TRBV9; CDR3nt: TGTGCCAGCAGCGTAGTCGGGGCTAGCGGGAGCGGAAATGAGCAGTTCTTC; CDR3aa: CASSVVGASGSGNEQFF
j_gene: TRBJ1-2; abundance: -; d_gene: -; v_gene: TRBV7-2; CDR3nt: TGTGCCAGCAGCTCAGGAATGTCCGGCTATGGCTACACCTTC; CDR3aa: CASSSGMSGYGYTF